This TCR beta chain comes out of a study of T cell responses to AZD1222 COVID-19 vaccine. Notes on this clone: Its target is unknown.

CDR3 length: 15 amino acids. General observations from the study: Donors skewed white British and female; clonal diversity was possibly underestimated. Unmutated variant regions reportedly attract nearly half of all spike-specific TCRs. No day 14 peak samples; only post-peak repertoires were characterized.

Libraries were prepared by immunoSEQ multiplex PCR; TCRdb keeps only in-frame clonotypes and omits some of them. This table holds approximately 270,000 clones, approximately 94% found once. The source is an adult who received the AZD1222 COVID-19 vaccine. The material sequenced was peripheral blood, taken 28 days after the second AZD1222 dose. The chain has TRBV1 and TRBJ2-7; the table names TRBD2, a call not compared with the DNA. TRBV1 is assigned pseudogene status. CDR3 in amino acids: CTSRSGLAESYEQYF. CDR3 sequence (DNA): TGCACCAGCCGCTCGGGACTAGCGGAGTCCTACGAGCAGTACTTC.